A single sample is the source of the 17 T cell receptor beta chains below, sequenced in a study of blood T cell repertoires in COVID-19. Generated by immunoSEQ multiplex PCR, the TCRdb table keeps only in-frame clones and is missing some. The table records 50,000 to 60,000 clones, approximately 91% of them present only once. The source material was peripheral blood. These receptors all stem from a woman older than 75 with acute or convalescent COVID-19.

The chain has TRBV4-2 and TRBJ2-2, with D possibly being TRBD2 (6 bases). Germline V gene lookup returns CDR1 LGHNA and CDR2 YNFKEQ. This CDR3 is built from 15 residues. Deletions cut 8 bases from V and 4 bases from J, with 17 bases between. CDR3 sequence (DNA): TGTGCCAGCCTCGACACGGGAGCGGGCACCGGGGAGCTGTTTTTT. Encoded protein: CASLDTGAGTGELFF.

The CDR3 reads CASSRTGGLNTIYF. CDR3 nucleotides: TGTGCCAGTAGTCGGACAGGGGGCCTCAACACCATATATTTT. This chain joins TRBV19 and TRBJ1-3, with 11 bases fitting TRBD1. The CDR3 is 14 residues long. Per germline, CDR1 LNHDA and CDR2 SQIVND (reference sequence). Germline trimming cut 5 bases from V and 7 bases from J; bases unmatched to any gene: 4.

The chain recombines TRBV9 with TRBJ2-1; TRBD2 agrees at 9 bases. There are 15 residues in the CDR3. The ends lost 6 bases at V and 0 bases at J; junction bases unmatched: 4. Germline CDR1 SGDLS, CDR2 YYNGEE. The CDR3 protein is CASTRAGGSYNEQFF. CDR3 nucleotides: TGTGCCAGCACCCGAGCGGGAGGCTCCTACAATGAGCAGTTCTTC.

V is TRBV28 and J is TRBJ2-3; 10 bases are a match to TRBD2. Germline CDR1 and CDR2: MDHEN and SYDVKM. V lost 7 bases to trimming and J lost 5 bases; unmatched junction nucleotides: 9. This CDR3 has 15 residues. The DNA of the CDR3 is TGTGCCAGCAATCCAGCGGGAGGGCCTATAGATACGCAGTATTTT. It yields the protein CASNPAGGPIDTQYF.

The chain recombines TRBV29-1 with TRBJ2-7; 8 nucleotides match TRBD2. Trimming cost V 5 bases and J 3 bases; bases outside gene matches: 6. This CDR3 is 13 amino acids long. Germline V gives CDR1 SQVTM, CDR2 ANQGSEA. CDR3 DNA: TGCAGCGTTCGGGCGGGGGGAAGCTACGAGCAGTACTTC. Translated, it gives CSVRAGGSYEQYF.

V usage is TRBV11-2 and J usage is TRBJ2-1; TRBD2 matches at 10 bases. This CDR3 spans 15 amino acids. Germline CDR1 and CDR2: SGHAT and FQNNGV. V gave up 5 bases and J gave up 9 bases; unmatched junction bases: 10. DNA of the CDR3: TGTGCCAGCAGCGTGGGACTAGCGTTGGGGGGTGAGCAGTTCTTC. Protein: CASSVGLALGGEQFF.

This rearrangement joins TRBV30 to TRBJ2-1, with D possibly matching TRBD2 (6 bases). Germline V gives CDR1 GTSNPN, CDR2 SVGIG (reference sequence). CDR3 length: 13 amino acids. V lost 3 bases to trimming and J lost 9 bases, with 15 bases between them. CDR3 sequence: CAWSRRADGEQFF. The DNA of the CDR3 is TGTGCCTGGAGCCGGAGGGCCGATGGTGAGCAGTTCTTC. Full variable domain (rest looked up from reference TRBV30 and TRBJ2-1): SQTIHQWPATLVQPVGSPLSLECTVEGTSNPNLYWYRQAAGRGLQLLFYSVGIGQISSEVPQNLSASRPQDRQFILSSKKLLLSDSGFYLCAWSRRADGEQFFGPGTRLTVL.

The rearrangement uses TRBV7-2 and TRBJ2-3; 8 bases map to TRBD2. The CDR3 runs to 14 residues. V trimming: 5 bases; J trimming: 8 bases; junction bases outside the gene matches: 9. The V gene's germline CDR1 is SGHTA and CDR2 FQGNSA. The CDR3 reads CASSPGGREPTQYF. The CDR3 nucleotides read TGTGCCAGCAGCCCGGGGGGGCGGGAGCCTACGCAGTATTTT.

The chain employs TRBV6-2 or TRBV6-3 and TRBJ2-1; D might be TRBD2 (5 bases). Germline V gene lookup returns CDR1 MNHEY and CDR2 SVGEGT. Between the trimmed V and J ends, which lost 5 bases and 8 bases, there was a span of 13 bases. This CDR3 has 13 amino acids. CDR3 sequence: CASSTPGIHEQFF. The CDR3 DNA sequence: TGTGCCAGCAGTACCCCGGGGATTCATGAGCAGTTCTTC.

The CDR3: CASSQHVRGTEAFF. CDR3 nucleotide sequence: TGTGCCAGCAGTCAACACGTCCGGGGCACTGAAGCTTTCTTT. V gene TRBV6-5 combines with J gene TRBJ1-1; D call uncertain. V was trimmed by 5 bases and J by 4 bases, leaving 14 bases between them. The CDR3 has 14 amino acids. Germline CDR1 MNHEY, CDR2 SVGAGI.

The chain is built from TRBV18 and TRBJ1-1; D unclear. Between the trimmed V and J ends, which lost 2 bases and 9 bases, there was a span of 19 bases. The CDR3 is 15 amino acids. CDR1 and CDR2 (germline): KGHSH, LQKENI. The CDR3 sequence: CASSPNNPDGIKAFF. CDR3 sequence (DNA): TGTGCCAGCTCACCAAACAACCCGGACGGGATTAAAGCTTTCTTT. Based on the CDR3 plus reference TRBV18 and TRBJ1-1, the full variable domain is NAGVMQNPRHLVRRRGQEARLRCSPMKGHSHVYWYRQLPEEGLKFMVYLQKENIIDESGMPKERFSAEFPKEGPSILRIQQVVRGDSAAYFCASSPNNPDGIKAFFGQGTRLTVV.

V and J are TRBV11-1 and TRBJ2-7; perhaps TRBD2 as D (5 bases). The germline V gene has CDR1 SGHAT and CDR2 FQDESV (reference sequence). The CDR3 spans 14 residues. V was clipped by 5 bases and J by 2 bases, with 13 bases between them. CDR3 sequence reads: CASSRLAGAYEQYF. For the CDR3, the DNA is TGTGCCAGCAGCCGCCTGGCCGGGGCCTACGAGCAGTACTTC.

The CDR3, as DNA: TGTGCCAGCAGCTTGGGGGGGCTGAACACTGAAGCTTTCTTT. The encoded protein is CASSLGGLNTEAFF. The chain couples TRBV13 to TRBJ1-1, with D possibly TRBD1 on 6 matching bases. Germline assignment: CDR1 PRHDT and CDR2 FYEKMQ (reference sequence). V lost 3 bases and J lost 0, with 8 bases in between. The CDR3 is 14 amino acids.

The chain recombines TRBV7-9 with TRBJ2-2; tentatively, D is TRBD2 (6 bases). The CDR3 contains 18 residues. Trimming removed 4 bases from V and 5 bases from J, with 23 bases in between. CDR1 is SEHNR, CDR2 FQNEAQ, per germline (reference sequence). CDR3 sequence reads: CASSSPRGAEGRTGELFF. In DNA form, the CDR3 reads TGTGCCAGCAGCTCCCCGAGGGGCGCGGAGGGTCGAACCGGGGAGCTGTTTTTT.

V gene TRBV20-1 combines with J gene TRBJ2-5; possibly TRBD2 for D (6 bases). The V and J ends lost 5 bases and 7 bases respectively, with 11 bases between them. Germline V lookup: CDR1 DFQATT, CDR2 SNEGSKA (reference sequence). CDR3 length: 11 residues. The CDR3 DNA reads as TGCAGTGCTGGGGGAGGTGGGACCCAGTACTTC. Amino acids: CSAGGGGTQYF.

This chain's CDR3 is CASGAGATGNTIYF. CDR3 DNA: TGTGCCAGCGGCGCAGGGGCGACTGGAAACACCATATATTTT. V and J are TRBV2 and TRBJ1-3; D is possibly TRBD1 (6 bases). The length of the CDR3 is 14 residues. In germline, CDR1 is SNHLY, CDR2 FYNNEI. Trimming shortened V by 8 bases and J by 2 bases, and 13 bases separated the two germline ends.

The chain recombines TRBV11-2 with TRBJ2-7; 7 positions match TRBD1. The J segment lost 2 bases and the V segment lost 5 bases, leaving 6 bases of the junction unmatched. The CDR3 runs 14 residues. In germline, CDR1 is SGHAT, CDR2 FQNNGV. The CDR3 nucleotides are TGTGCCAGCAGCGGGATCCAGGGGGCCTACGAGCAGTACTTC. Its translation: CASSGIQGAYEQYF.